These 3 T cell receptor beta chains were all obtained from the same sample, sequenced in a study of regulatory T cells in long-lasting Graves disease. Time point described: persistent/refractory GD, antithyroid drugs over 5 years with positive TRAb. PBMC RNA served as the TCR library source. iRepertoire HTBI primers and Arm-PCR of CDR3 regions built TCR beta libraries. TCRdb used MiXCR to reprocess the multiplex PCR reads, holding one entry per CDR3 protein. This sample has under 450,000 distinct CDR3 sequences, with around 24% found just once. This specimen consisted of peripheral blood mononuclear cells (PBMCs), obtained when the disease was refractory, from a patient treated with antithyroid drugs. Every receptor here comes from a female donor with Graves disease.

The V gene is TRBV28, the J gene TRBJ1-2; D is possibly TRBD1 (6 bases). The CDR3 is made up of 13 amino acids. V was cut by 6 bases and J by 5 bases, with 13 bases left in between. Germline loops: CDR1 MDHEN, CDR2 SYDVKM. The CDR3 spells CASREGVEYGYTF. In DNA, the CDR3 is TGTGCCAGCAGAGAGGGGGTAGAATATGGCTACACCTTC.

The sample holds many counts of this clonotype. V and J are TRBV13 and TRBJ2-5, with TRBD1 identical over 7 bases. The junction had 6 bases not matched to a gene; V was cut back by 0 bases and J by 2 bases. Germline CDR1 is PRHDT and CDR2 is FYEKMQ (reference sequence). This CDR3 is 16 amino acids long. The CDR3 here is CASSLGDRSVQETQYF. The CDR3 bases are TGTGCCAGCAGCTTAGGGGACAGGAGTGTACAAGAGACCCAGTACTTC.

This clonotype was detected many times. This chain joins TRBV20-1 and TRBJ2-7; D might be TRBD2 (7 bases). The CDR3 runs to 15 residues. The V end was cut by 6 bases, the J end by 0 bases, with 18 bases between. Germline V CDR1 and CDR2: DFQATT, SNEGSKA (reference sequence). The chain's CDR3 is CSAQGGGSFSYEQYF. The CDR3 coding sequence is TGCAGTGCCCAAGGGGGAGGGTCTTTCTCCTACGAGCAGTACTTC.